The source of this T cell receptor beta chain is a study of cytomegalovirus exposure and HLA in healthy donors. Healthy bone marrow donors made up the donors. Remarks on this clone: Antigen: not known.

The CDR3 consists of 16 residues. Germline V lookup: CDR1 SEHNR, CDR2 FQNEAQ (reference sequence). V was shortened by 0 bases and J by 0 bases, with 11 bases between the two germline ends. General study points: According to the study, 160 or so TCR beta chains were cytomegalovirus-associated. In a later analysis, CMV-associated beta chains were mostly HLA-associated, it appeared. Reports described diagnosis of cytomegalovirus status by the classifier as highly specific and sensitive.

Amplification used 60 Vbeta primers and 13 Jbeta primers. TCRdb's copy holds only in-frame clones and misses some; the assay was immunoSEQ multiplex PCR. The sample holds fewer than 250,000 clones, around 85% seen once. This chain uses TRBV7-9 with TRBJ1-2; tentatively, D is TRBD1 (5 bases). The material sequenced was PBMCs. This receptor was taken from a girl aged 2 to 9 in good health and CMV-seronegative. CDR3 coding DNA: TGTGCCAGCAGCTTAGCAACAGGCGCGTCTAACTATGGCTACACCTTC. Residues: CASSLATGASNYGYTF.